This T cell receptor beta chain was captured by sequencing in a study of T cell responses to AZD1222 COVID-19 vaccine. This clone was detected a few times. Its antigen is still unknown. The data were produced by immunoSEQ multiplex PCR, yet TCRdb's version contains in-frame clones alone and is incomplete. The top ten clones hold 1.3% of a sample with 150,000 to 200,000 clones, 92% of them seen once. Trimming removed 0 bases at V and 7 bases at J, with 13 bases between. The V gene's germline CDR1 is LGHDT and CDR2 YNNKEL (reference sequence). The CDR3 length is 15 residues. Whole-study findings and limits: Baseline testing showed seropositivity in only six or seven AZD1222 recipients.

The clonotype originates from an adult who received the AZD1222 COVID-19 vaccine. This chain uses TRBV3-1 (or the pseudogene TRBV3-2) with TRBJ1-5; no clear D. Sequenced here: peripheral blood, sampled 28 days after the second AZD1222 dose. The CDR3 sequence is CASSQDRQSAQPQHF. The CDR3 bases are TGTGCCAGCAGCCAAGATAGGCAGTCGGCGCAGCCCCAGCATTTT.